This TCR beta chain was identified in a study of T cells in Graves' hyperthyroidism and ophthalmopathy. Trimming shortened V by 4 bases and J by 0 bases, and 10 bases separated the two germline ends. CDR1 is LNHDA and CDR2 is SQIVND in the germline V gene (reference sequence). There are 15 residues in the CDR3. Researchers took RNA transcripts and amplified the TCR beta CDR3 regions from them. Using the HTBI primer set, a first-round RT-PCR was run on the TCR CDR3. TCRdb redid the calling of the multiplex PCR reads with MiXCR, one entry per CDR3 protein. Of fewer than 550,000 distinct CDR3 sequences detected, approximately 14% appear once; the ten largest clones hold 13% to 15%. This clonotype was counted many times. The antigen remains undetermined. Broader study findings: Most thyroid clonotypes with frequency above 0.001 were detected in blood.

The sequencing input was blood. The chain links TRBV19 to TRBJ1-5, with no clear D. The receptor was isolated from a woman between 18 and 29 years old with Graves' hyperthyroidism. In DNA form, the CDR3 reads TGTGCCAGTAGTAGTGGGCAGTATAGCAATCAGCCCCAGCATTTT. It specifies CASSSGQYSNQPQHF.